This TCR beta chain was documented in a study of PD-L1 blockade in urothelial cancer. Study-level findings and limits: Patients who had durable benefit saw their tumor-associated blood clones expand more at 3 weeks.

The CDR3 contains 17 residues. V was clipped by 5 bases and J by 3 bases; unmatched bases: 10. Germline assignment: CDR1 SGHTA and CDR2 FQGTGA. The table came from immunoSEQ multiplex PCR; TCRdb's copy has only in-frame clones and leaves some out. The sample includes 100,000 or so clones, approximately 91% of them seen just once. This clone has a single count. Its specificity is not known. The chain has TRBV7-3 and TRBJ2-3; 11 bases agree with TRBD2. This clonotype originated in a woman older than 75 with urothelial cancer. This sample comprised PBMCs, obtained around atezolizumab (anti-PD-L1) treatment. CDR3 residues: CASSTPTSGAQTDTQYF. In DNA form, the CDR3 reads TGTGCCAGCAGCACCCCGACTAGCGGGGCACAGACAGATACGCAGTATTTT.